These 23 T cell receptor beta chains were all obtained from the same sample, sequenced in a study of T cells in Graves' hyperthyroidism and ophthalmopathy (dated by TCRdb to about 2019). Library method: multiplex PCR. TCRdb shows the sequencer as Illumina HiSeq 2000. Amplification of TCR beta CDR3 regions was carried out from RNA transcripts. The TCR CDR3 was subjected to a first round of RT-PCR using the HTBI primer set and the Qiagen OneStep RT-PCR kit. Using fastp at Q25 and MiXCR, TCRdb reprocessed the public reads and kept productive beta chains. Duplicate CDR3 protein sequences are folded into a single record with the most common DNA and genes. In all, the sample holds about 770,000 distinct CDR3 sequences, and roughly a sixth of those were seen once. The ten biggest clones cover about a sixth of the sample. The specimen was blood. These TCRs come from a woman aged 45-59 years with Graves' hyperthyroidism that later progressed to Graves' ophthalmopathy.

This clonotype was picked up many times. The genes are TRBV20-1 and TRBJ2-7, with 7 bases lining up with TRBD2. The J segment lost 3 bases and the V segment lost 6 bases, leaving 17 bases of the junction unmatched. Germline CDR1 and CDR2: DFQATT and SNEGSKA (reference sequence). The CDR3 extends over 16 amino acids. In DNA form, the CDR3 reads TGCAGTGCCCAGGTGGCGGCTAGCGGATCGGTCTACGAGCAGTACTTC. It specifies CSAQVAASGSVYEQYF.

This clonotype was counted a few times. The V and J genes are TRBV29-1 and TRBJ2-7; the match to TRBD1 covers 8 bases. V lost 7 bases and J lost 3; bases outside the gene matches: 8. The germline gives CDR1 SQVTM, CDR2 ANQGSEA. The CDR3 runs to 13 residues. This CDR3 reads CSARQGQSYEQYF. DNA of the CDR3: TGCAGCGCGCGACAGGGGCAAAGCTACGAGCAGTACTTC.

This clonotype was observed many times. The rearrangement uses TRBV3-1 and TRBJ2-7, with TRBD1 as a possible D gene (5 bases). Germline CDR1 and CDR2: LGHDT and YNNKEL (reference sequence). This CDR3 is 13 amino acids long. Trimming removed 1 base from V and 2 bases from J, with 6 bases in between. The CDR3 bases are TGTGCCAGCAGCCAAGGACAGCCCTACGAGCAGTACTTC. Its protein is CASSQGQPYEQYF.

This clonotype has more than one count but fewer than ten. The chain joins TRBV27 to TRBJ1-5, with TRBD1 identical over 11 bases. Germline CDR1 and CDR2: MNHEY and SMNVEV (reference sequence). The CDR3 is 13 amino acids. After removal of 8 bases from V and 6 bases from J, the junction contained 3 bases not matched to a gene. The CDR3 protein is CASGQGAIQPQHF. CDR3 in DNA: TGTGCCAGCGGACAGGGGGCTATTCAGCCCCAGCATTTT.

The V gene is TRBV7-2, the J gene TRBJ2-5; tentative D call: TRBD2 (5 bases). The CDR3 is 15 amino acids. Trimming removed 5 bases at V and 5 bases at J, with 18 bases between. Germline V gene sequence: CDR1 SGHTA, CDR2 FQGNSA. In DNA, the CDR3 is TGTGCCAGCAGCCCGTGGGCGGTTGGAGGCGAGACCCAGTACTTC. Amino acids: CASSPWAVGGETQYF.

This clonotype was counted only a few times. The V gene is TRBV11-2, the J gene TRBJ2-2, with 9 bases fitting TRBD1. CDR3 length: 15 amino acids. CDR1 is SGHAT and CDR2 is FQNNGV in the germline V gene. V trimming: 5 bases; J trimming: 6 bases; junction bases outside the gene matches: 7. CDR3 in DNA: TGTGCCAGCAGCCCGCACCGGACAGGGGCCGGGGAGCTGTTTTTT. Translation: CASSPHRTGAGELFF.

Many counts were recorded for this clonotype. The chain carries TRBV12-3 or TRBV12-4 and TRBJ1-1; no clear D. The CDR3 totals 14 residues. The germline V and J ends were trimmed by 3 bases and 2 bases, with 10 bases remaining between them. The CDR3 reads CASSFGGLNTEAFF. CDR3 coding DNA: TGTGCCAGCAGTTTCGGTGGTCTAAACACTGAAGCTTTCTTT.

A few counts support this clonotype. The genes are TRBV5-1 and TRBJ1-6; no clear D. From germline, CDR1 is SGHRS and CDR2 YFSETQ. The CDR3 covers 14 residues. Trimming removed 4 bases from V and 8 bases from J, with 13 bases in between. The CDR3 loop is CASSQLQADSPLHF. The CDR3 bases are TGCGCCAGCAGCCAACTGCAAGCGGATTCACCCCTCCACTTT.

The genes are TRBV3-1 and TRBJ1-5; D not certain. V dropped 2 bases and J dropped 0 bases, with 5 bases sitting between them. From germline, CDR1 is LGHDT and CDR2 YNNKEL (reference sequence). This CDR3 comprises 14 residues. CDR3 region: CASSQIDSNQPQHF. The CDR3 DNA is TGTGCCAGCAGCCAAATCGATAGCAATCAGCCCCAGCATTTT.

This chain connects TRBV6-1 to TRBJ1-3, with 7 bases matching TRBD1. Per germline, CDR1 MNHNS and CDR2 SASEGT. The junction had 7 bases not matched to a gene; V was cut back by 6 bases and J by 2 bases. The CDR3 length is 15 residues. CDR3 DNA sequence: TGTGCCAGCAGGGATTTCACAGGGGCTGGAAACACCATATATTTT. Its translation: CASRDFTGAGNTIYF.

This chain connects TRBV6-1 to TRBJ1-6; D gene unclear. Germline V CDR1 and CDR2: MNHNS, SASEGT. V dropped 10 bases and J dropped 2 bases, with 15 bases sitting between them. The CDR3 totals 15 residues. DNA of the CDR3: TGTGCCACCATGGAGGCTGGGGCCTATAATTCACCCCTCCACTTT. Protein sequence: CATMEAGAYNSPLHF.

This clonotype was picked up many times. This chain connects TRBV7-3 to TRBJ2-1; TRBD2 matches at 7 bases. Germline-derived CDR1 and CDR2 are SGHTA and FQGTGA. The V and J ends lost 5 bases and 10 bases, in that order; junction bases with no gene match: 17. There are 16 residues in the CDR3. CDR3 nucleotides: TGTGCCAGCAGCCCCGACACGCCGGGGCCCGGGGGGGAGCAGTTCTTC. This encodes CASSPDTPGPGGEQFF.

The genes are TRBV6-2 or TRBV6-3 and TRBJ2-3, with D possibly TRBD2 on 6 matching bases. V was shortened by 8 bases and J by 1 base, with 13 bases between the two germline ends. The CDR3 consists of 14 residues. CDR1 and CDR2 (germline): MNHEY, SVGEGT. The chain's CDR3 is CASGDGGGTDTQYF. The CDR3 DNA follows: TGTGCCAGCGGGGACGGGGGAGGCACAGATACGCAGTATTTT.

This clonotype was seen only a few times. Relative to the germline gene, one junction end is altered; a read error may explain this. The J gene is TRBJ1-6, the V gene TRBV5-1, with 9 nucleotides matching TRBD1. The CDR3 sequence is 16 residues long. The germline V gene encodes CDR1 SGHRS and CDR2 YFSETQ. CDR3 loop: CASSAKTGGNNSPLHF. The CDR3 nucleotides read TGCGCCAGCAGCGCCAAAACAGGGGGCAATAATTCCCCCCTCCACTTT.

The gene calls are TRBV13 and TRBJ1-1, with no clear D. Trimming removed 1 base at V and 6 bases at J, with 12 bases between. There are 14 residues in the CDR3. Germline V gene data show CDR1 as PRHDT and CDR2 as FYEKMQ (reference sequence). The CDR3 sequence: CASSLVLGSPEAFF. Written as DNA, the CDR3 is TGTGCCAGCAGCTTAGTTTTGGGGAGCCCTGAAGCTTTCTTT.

This clonotype was counted a few times. The chain links TRBV2 to TRBJ2-7; tentatively, D is TRBD1 (5 bases). Germline lookup yields CDR1 SNHLY and CDR2 FYNNEI. Trimming cost V 4 bases and J 2 bases, with 9 bases left between them. The CDR3 totals 13 residues. Here the CDR3 DNA reads TGTGCCAGCAGTGCTGACAGTGCCTACGAGCAGTACTTC. This translates into CASSADSAYEQYF. Based on the CDR3 plus reference TRBV2 and TRBJ2-7, the full variable domain is EPEVTQTPSHQVTQMGQEVILRCVPISNHLYFYWYRQILGQKVEFLVSFYNNEISEKSEIFDDQFSVERPDGSNFTLKIRSTKLEDSAMYFCASSADSAYEQYFGPGTRLTVT.

This clonotype was recorded many times. CDR3 residues: CASRNLAGGHPSTDTQYF. DNA for the CDR3: TGTGCCAGCAGGAACCTAGCGGGGGGCCACCCAAGCACAGATACGCAGTATTTT. This chain joins TRBV12-3 or TRBV12-4 and TRBJ2-3, with 11 nucleotides matching TRBD2. The CDR3 runs to 18 residues. J gave up 0 bases and V 6 bases, and 11 bases lay outside the gene matches.

CDR3 amino acids: CASSMDRPYSNQPQHF. CDR3 DNA: TGTGCCAGTAGTATGGACAGGCCTTATAGCAATCAGCCCCAGCATTTT. The chain combines TRBV19 with TRBJ1-5, with 7 bases matching TRBD1. Trimming removed 3 bases from V and 0 bases from J; junction bases left unmatched: 5. Germline V gene lookup returns CDR1 LNHDA and CDR2 SQIVND (reference sequence). This CDR3 is built from 16 residues.

V gene TRBV3-1 combines with J gene TRBJ1-1; D call uncertain. V was cut by 3 bases and J by 5 bases, with 10 bases left in between. CDR1 is LGHDT, CDR2 YNNKEL, per germline (reference sequence). The CDR3 has 13 residues. The CDR3 here is CASSHDLGTEAFF. The CDR3 DNA sequence: TGTGCCAGCAGCCACGACCTGGGGACTGAAGCTTTCTTT.

This clonotype was seen repeatedly, ten times or more. The gene calls are TRBV30 and TRBJ1-1, with D maybe TRBD1 (6 bases). CDR1 and CDR2 from the germline V gene are GTSNPN and SVGIG (reference sequence). The CDR3 is 14 amino acids. Between the trimmed V and J ends, which lost 7 bases and 0 bases, there was a span of 15 bases. The CDR3 reads CASTVKGVNTEAFF. In nucleotides, the CDR3 is TGTGCCTCGACAGTAAAGGGGGTGAACACTGAAGCTTTCTTT.

CDR3 loop: CSGVWGNNQPQHF. CDR3 bases: TGCAGCGGCGTTTGGGGGAACAATCAGCCCCAGCATTTT. V gene TRBV20-1 combines with J gene TRBJ1-5, with D perhaps TRBD1 (5 bases). CDR3 length: 13 amino acids. CDR1 is DFQATT and CDR2 is SNEGSKA in the germline V gene (reference sequence).

The sample holds a few counts of this clonotype. The chain has TRBV5-8 and TRBJ2-7; TRBD1 is a possible D gene (6 bases). This CDR3 contains 15 residues. CDR1 is SGHTS and CDR2 is YDEGEE in the germline V gene. The V and J ends lost 4 bases and 0 bases respectively, with 14 bases between them. The CDR3 reads CASSTRGFFSYEQYF. The CDR3 bases are TGTGCCAGCAGCACCAGGGGCTTCTTCTCCTACGAGCAGTACTTC.

The genes are TRBV27 and TRBJ2-7; D is possibly TRBD1 (6 bases). The germline V and J ends were trimmed by 3 bases and 4 bases, with 13 bases remaining between them. This CDR3 has 14 amino acids. The germline gives CDR1 MNHEY, CDR2 SMNVEV (reference sequence). CDR3 protein: CASSLDSSPYEQYF. Here the CDR3 DNA reads TGTGCCAGCAGTTTGGACAGCAGCCCTTACGAGCAGTACTTC.